This T cell receptor beta chain emerged from a study of shared clonotypes between healthy human individuals (dated by TCRdb to the early 2020s). With regard to the full study: The cohort comprised two women and a few men aged 18 to 49 years. For each donor, three plates each were used for CD4 naive and CD4 memory, two plates were used for CD8 naive, and one plate was used for CD8 memory. The study deeply sequenced blood TCR repertoires of five healthy adults to estimate repertoire size and the extent of clonotype sharing between individuals. Libraries were prepared and TCR repertoires were sequenced by different laboratories using diverse techniques, in order to increase sequencing depth and limit assay-specific biases. Per donor, leukapheresis produced somewhere between about 0.85 and 9.5 billion PBMCs. The investigation overall reported the following: When a handful of donors were compared, the shared fraction of clonotypes was around 5% for naive CD4, more than 3% for naive CD8, 2% to 2.5% for memory CD4, and 0.35% to 0.4% for memory CD8. Because the study included a small number of donors, the genetic and exposure-history diversity represented was limited. Estimated clonotype richness was generally larger for naive than for memory subsets. Only blood was sampled, and tissue TCR repertoires likely differ from those in blood. Incomplete sequencing was indicated by rarefaction of sorted-subset datasets, despite the large sequencing depth. Compared with non-shared clonotypes, the clonotypes found in all four sorted-subset donors had higher generation probabilities. Based on pairwise subsampling, the degree of clonotype sharing among donors was expected to be affected by sequencing depth.

As to this clone: Its antigen target is currently unknown. No clone much larger than this one lies a single base away; base qualities are absent.

Using the deep immunoSEQ assay, multiplex PCR amplified TCR CDR3 regions from genomic DNA. For each cell subset, the extracted genomic DNA was distributed evenly across all wells of several immunoSEQ 96-well plates, and each plate served as one replicate. For sorted subsets, each replicate PCR was loaded with 200 ng genomic DNA, equivalent to some 31,000 T cell genomes. The purified libraries were quantified using a Qubit 3.0 fluorometer, sized with a Bioanalyzer 2100, and then quantified again using the KAPA Library Quantification kit. Every immunoSEQ 96-well plate was sequenced on a dedicated single-read 150-cycle Illumina NextSeq 550 flow cell. Processing in the source paper ran as follows. Because the immunoSEQ output held only junctional sequences and lacked quality scores, the filtering could not match the filtering applied to full-length reads. Sequences were annotated with PyIR, a Python wrapper for IgBLAST v1.9, using IMGT germline references to assign V/J genes and CDR3. Reads were filtered out if the reads had weak V/J assignments (E-value above 1e-6), no CDR3, stop codons, out-of-frame junctions, or ambiguous translated residues. A V3J clonotype was defined by an identical inferred V gene, J gene, and CDR3 amino acid sequence. Percentage overlap between repertoires was calculated by dividing the number of shared unique clonotypes by the size of the smaller repertoire. Repertoire richness was assessed with RTK rarefaction, the Chao1 estimator, and Recon v2.1 estimates of unobserved clonotypes. OLGA was used to compute generation probabilities for all TCRbeta clonotypes that the gDNA method yielded from a handful of donors. In its TCRdb copy, this immuneACCESS table keeps in-frame sequences only and misses some clones. Where compared with another copy, unresolved V genes explain less than half of these, and the others have no known cause. V, J and clone size are taken as reported in that table, and D and trimming were inferred from the DNA itself. Across this sample there are some 660,000 clones, with more than 70% seen only once. Together, the top ten hold more than 1.5% of the sample.

Relative to germline, V is 5 bases shorter and J is 4 bases shorter, with 14 bases between their ends. Sequences MNHEY (CDR1) and SVGAGI (CDR2) are obtained from the germline V gene. Its CDR3 holds 14 amino acids, cysteine through phenylalanine. CDR3 DNA only is kept here, 42 bases in frame from base 1. Donors were healthy HIV-negative adults with no recently reported acute infections or vaccinations. All donors were Caucasian adults living in Nashville, Tennessee, USA. CD4+ T cells were enriched through magnetic negative selection, after which naive cells were positively selected on CD45RA and the remaining negative fraction served as the memory subset. After blood collection by leukapheresis, PBMCs were isolated using Ficoll-Histopaque density gradient centrifugation and then cryopreserved in the vapor phase of liquid nitrogen. Analytical flow cytometry was used to check the purity and quantity of each magnetically sorted T cell population. Genomic DNA was isolated from every sorted fraction and measured by UV absorbance on a Nanodrop 2000c.

Specimen: memory CD4+ T cells sorted from blood. The sample's cell subset or site label is to be understood as: CD45RA-negative fraction. Here the chain combines TRBV6-5 and TRBJ1-2; a tentative D match to TRBD1 spans 6 bases. The receptor comes from a woman younger than 45 in good health. The CDR3 region: CASSTRTETYGYTF. At the DNA level, the sequence is TGTGCCAGCAGTACACGGACAGAGACCTATGGCTACACCTTC.